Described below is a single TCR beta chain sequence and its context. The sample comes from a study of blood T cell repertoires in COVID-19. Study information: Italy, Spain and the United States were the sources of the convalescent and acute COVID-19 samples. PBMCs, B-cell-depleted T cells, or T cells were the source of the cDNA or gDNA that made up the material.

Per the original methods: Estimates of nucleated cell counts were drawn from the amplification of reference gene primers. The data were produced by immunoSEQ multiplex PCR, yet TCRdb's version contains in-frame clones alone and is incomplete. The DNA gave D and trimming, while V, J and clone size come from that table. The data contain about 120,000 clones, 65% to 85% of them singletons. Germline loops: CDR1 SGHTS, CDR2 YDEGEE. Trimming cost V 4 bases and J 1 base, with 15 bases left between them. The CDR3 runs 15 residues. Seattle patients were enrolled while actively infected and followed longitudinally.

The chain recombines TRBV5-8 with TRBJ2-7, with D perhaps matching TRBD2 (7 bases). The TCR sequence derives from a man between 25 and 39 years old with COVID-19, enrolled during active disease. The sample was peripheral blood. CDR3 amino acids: CASSIQGGDSYEQYF. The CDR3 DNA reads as TGTGCCAGCAGCATCCAAGGGGGGGATTCCTACGAGCAGTACTTC.